These 20 T cell receptor beta chains were all obtained from the same sample, sequenced in a study of T-cell reconstitution after alpha-beta-depleted transplantation in children. Preparing the TCRbeta library involved the use of unique molecular identifiers. In TCRdb, the PCR reads were re-called with MiXCR into one record per CDR3 protein. The table has around 130,000 distinct CDR3 sequences, about 9.5% seen once. The starting material was PBMCs, mostly from graft donor cells, obtained 180 days after TCRalphabeta/CD19-depleted stem cell transplant. The receptor set was obtained from a girl under three years old who had a stem cell transplant for combined immunodeficiency, so the T cells may come from the graft donor.

V gene TRBV7-9 combines with J gene TRBJ2-1, with TRBD1 as a possible D gene (6 bases). V lost 1 base and J 3 bases, leaving 10 bases between the germline ends. The length of the CDR3 is 15 residues. Germline CDR1 reads SEHNR; CDR2 reads FQNEAQ (reference sequence). CDR3 in DNA: TGTGCCAGCAGCTTAGAGGACAGCAACTACAATGAGCAGTTCTTC. Its translation: CASSLEDSNYNEQFF.

The sample holds many counts of this clonotype. V gene TRBV10-3 combines with J gene TRBJ2-5, with D possibly being TRBD1 (6 bases). V was pared by 0 bases and J by 4 bases, with 12 bases between. CDR1 and CDR2 from the germline V gene are ENHRY and SYGVKD. This CDR3 comprises 15 residues. CDR3 protein: CAISESRGFPETQYF. The CDR3 bases are TGTGCCATCAGTGAGTCGAGGGGGTTCCCAGAGACCCAGTACTTC.

This rearrangement joins TRBV28 to TRBJ1-2; D is unclear. This CDR3 spans 12 amino acids. CDR1 is MDHEN and CDR2 is SYDVKM in the germline V gene. The germline V and J ends were trimmed by 8 bases and 2 bases, with 9 bases remaining between them. The CDR3 bases are TGTGCCAGCGTCGAAGGAAACTATGGCTACACCTTC. The encoded protein is CASVEGNYGYTF.

The chain joins TRBV12-5 to TRBJ2-5; 8 bases are a match to TRBD2. CDR3 length equals 16 residues. From germline, CDR1 is LGHNT and CDR2 FRNRAP. The V gene end was trimmed by 5 bases and the J gene end by 5 bases; junction bases not matched to a gene: 13. CDR3 amino acids: CASGPPPGLGRETQYF. CDR3 nucleotides: TGTGCTAGTGGTCCCCCCCCGGGACTAGGCCGGGAGACCCAGTACTTC.

This clonotype was counted many times. The genes are TRBV5-6 and TRBJ2-7; possible D gene TRBD2, 6 bases. Per the germline V gene, CDR1 is SGHDT and CDR2 is YYEEEE. The V and J ends lost 4 bases and 2 bases respectively, with 13 bases between them. The length of the CDR3 is 14 residues. The CDR3 here is CASSTGDWTYEQYF. CDR3 in DNA: TGTGCCAGCAGCACGGGGGACTGGACCTACGAGCAGTACTTC. Full variable domain (outside the CDR3, taken from reference TRBV5-6 and TRBJ2-7): DAGVTQSPTHLIKTRGQQVTLRCSPKSGHDTVSWYQQALGQGPQFIFQYYEEEERQRGNFPDRFSGHQFPNYSSELNVNALLLGDSALYLCASSTGDWTYEQYFGPGTRLTVT.

In its sample, this clonotype was seen many times. The V call is TRBV12-3 or TRBV12-4, the J call TRBJ1-5, with D maybe TRBD1 (5 bases). With 1 base removed from V and 5 bases from J, the gap between germline ends came to 9 bases. The CDR3 spans 14 residues. CDR3 region: CASSLVQGDQPQHF. In DNA form, the CDR3 reads TGTGCCAGCAGTTTAGTGCAGGGAGATCAGCCCCAGCATTTT.

The table lists this clonotype with a few counts. This chain connects TRBV6-5 to TRBJ2-7; D tentatively reads TRBD1 or TRBD2 (5 bases each). Trimming left V 0 bases short and J 3 bases short, with 18 bases between. Germline lookup yields CDR1 MNHEY and CDR2 SVGAGI. The CDR3 loop spans 17 amino acids. The CDR3 region has the DNA TGTGCCAGCAGTTACTCGAAAGGAGTGGGGGTACACTACGAGCAGTACTTC. It encodes CASSYSKGVGVHYEQYF.

Only a few counts were recorded for this clonotype. CDR3 DNA sequence: TGTGCCAGCAGCTCGACCCCAGGGGGGGAGCAGTACTTC. This sequence encodes CASSSTPGGEQYF. The chain has TRBV7-3 and TRBJ2-7; TRBD1 is a possible D gene (7 bases). Trimming shortened V by 4 bases and J by 7 bases, and 14 bases separated the two germline ends. Germline V gene sequence: CDR1 SGHTA, CDR2 FQGTGA. The CDR3 covers 13 residues.

This clonotype turned up a few times. The rearrangement links TRBV6-5 to TRBJ2-5; possibly TRBD1 for D (5 bases). The CDR3 is 15 residues long. V was shortened by 6 bases and J by 6 bases, with 20 bases between the two germline ends. Germline CDR1 is MNHEY and CDR2 is SVGAGI. In DNA, the CDR3 is TGTGCCAGCAGCTACGGACGCCAGGGCGTGAAGACCCAGTACTTC. Translated: CASSYGRQGVKTQYF.

There are a few counts of this clonotype. The rearrangement uses TRBV7-2 and TRBJ2-3, with D possibly being TRBD1 or TRBD2 (5 bases each). Germline V gene sequence: CDR1 SGHTA, CDR2 FQGNSA. This CDR3 is built from 16 residues. The ends were cut back, 0 bases at V and 1 base at J, with 11 bases in the middle. CDR3 in amino acids: CASSLAGTGGTDTQYF. The CDR3 DNA follows: TGTGCCAGCAGCTTAGCTGGGACCGGAGGCACAGATACGCAGTATTTT.

This clonotype has only a few counts. The chain has TRBV24-1 and TRBJ2-3; D not resolved. The CDR3 is 14 amino acids. Deletions cut 3 bases from V and 10 bases from J, with 16 bases between. Germline lookup yields CDR1 KGHDR and CDR2 SFDVKD. CDR3 DNA sequence: TGTGCCACCAGTGATGCAGGACGGTACGAACCGCAGTATTTT. It encodes CATSDAGRYEPQYF.

This clonotype was detected ten times or more. The rearrangement uses TRBV9 and TRBJ2-1; 7 bases are a match to TRBD2. The CDR3 runs 15 residues. The V gene end was trimmed by 0 bases and the J gene end by 3 bases; junction bases not matched to a gene: 3. The V gene's germline CDR1 is SGDLS and CDR2 YYNGEE. CDR3 sequence (DNA): TGTGCCAGCAGCGTAGTTGGCGGGGGCTACAATGAGCAGTTCTTC. It codes for CASSVVGGGYNEQFF.

This clonotype was picked up a small number of times. The chain carries TRBV3-1 and TRBJ2-3; 9 bases match TRBD1. V lost 4 bases, J lost 1 base, and 3 bases stayed unmatched. Germline V gene data show CDR1 as LGHDT and CDR2 as YNNKEL (reference sequence). CDR3 size: 15 residues. In nucleotides, the CDR3 is TGTGCCAGCAGCCGTCGGACAGGGGGCACAGATACGCAGTATTTT. Its protein product is CASSRRTGGTDTQYF.

J is TRBJ1-2 and V is TRBV7-8; maybe TRBD1 (6 bases). This CDR3 has 17 amino acids. The V end was cut by 5 bases, the J end by 2 bases, with 21 bases between. Germline values: CDR1 SGHVS, CDR2 FQNEAQ. As DNA, the CDR3 is TGTGCCAGCAGCATCCGAACGCGGGAGGGGGTGAACTATGGCTACACCTTC. Its translation: CASSIRTREGVNYGYTF.

This clonotype showed up just a few times. V gene TRBV7-9 combines with J gene TRBJ1-2; 9 bases are a match to TRBD1. The ends lost 5 bases at V and 7 bases at J; junction bases unmatched: 2. Germline CDR1 SEHNR, CDR2 FQNEAQ (reference sequence). The CDR3 has 12 residues. The CDR3 DNA is TGTGCCAGCAGCCCGGACAGGGGTGGCTACACCTTC. The encoded protein is CASSPDRGGYTF.

The chain is built from TRBV7-2 and TRBJ2-3; D is possibly TRBD2 (6 bases). V lost 7 bases to trimming and J lost 0 bases, with 20 bases between them. The CDR3 loop spans 17 amino acids. Germline V gene data show CDR1 as SGHTA and CDR2 as FQGNSA. CDR3 region: CASTVVGGFSSTDTQYF. Written as DNA, the CDR3 is TGTGCCAGCACCGTCGTTGGGGGGTTCTCTAGCACAGATACGCAGTATTTT.

V usage is TRBV5-1 and J usage is TRBJ2-5, with D unresolved. Germline loops: CDR1 SGHRS, CDR2 YFSETQ. Trimming took 4 bases from V and 5 from J, leaving 12 bases between them. The CDR3 spans 13 residues. The chain's CDR3 is CASSPVPGETQYF. The DNA for the CDR3 is TGCGCCAGCAGCCCCGTCCCCGGGGAGACCCAGTACTTC.

This clonotype has more than one count but fewer than ten. The chain carries TRBV11-2 and TRBJ2-2, with D unresolved. The CDR3 spans 14 residues. Trimming stripped 2 bases from V and 5 bases from J, with 9 bases between. Germline V lookup: CDR1 SGHAT, CDR2 FQNNGV. CDR3 loop: CASSLYGYTGELFF. In DNA, the CDR3 is TGTGCCAGCAGCTTATACGGGTATACCGGGGAGCTGTTTTTT.

This rearrangement joins TRBV6-2 or TRBV6-3 to TRBJ2-3; D remains ambiguous. The CDR3 contains 13 residues. The V gene lost 4 bases and the J gene lost 4 bases, with 9 bases spanning the gap. CDR1 and CDR2 from the germline V gene are MNHEY and SVGEGT. The CDR3 sequence: CASSWAVPDTQYF. CDR3 bases: TGTGCCAGCAGTTGGGCGGTCCCAGATACGCAGTATTTT.

The chain carries TRBV14 and TRBJ2-4; TRBD2 aligns across 8 bases. The CDR3 covers 18 residues. The J segment lost 1 base and the V segment lost 5 bases, leaving 13 bases of the junction unmatched. CDR1 and CDR2 (germline): SGHDN, FVKESK. In DNA, the CDR3 is TGTGCCAGCAGCTCCGGACTAGCCCGAAATCAGGCCAAAAACATTCAGTACTTC. It codes for CASSSGLARNQAKNIQYF.